The clone carrying this T cell receptor beta chain was seen a single time. This record comes from a study of blood T cell repertoires in COVID-19. Study summary: PBMCs, B-cell-depleted T cells, or T cells provided the cDNA or gDNA that made up the material.

This CDR3 has 12 amino acids. The germline V gene encodes CDR1 SGDLS and CDR2 YYNGEE. V shed 0 bases and J shed 5 bases, with 4 bases lying between them. The authors' processing: Cell counts per sample came from amplifying reference gene primers. Sequencing used immunoSEQ multiplex PCR; TCRdb keeps in-frame clones, though not all of them. The V and J calls and clone size were taken over from that table, and D and trimming were inferred from the DNA. The table lists under 65,000 clones, around four fifths of them singletons, with around 5.4% in the top ten. The TCR originated in a woman in her forties or fifties with acute COVID-19. The sample comprised PBMCs or T cells enriched from blood (not recorded which). This chain joins TRBV9 and TRBJ2-3; D gene uncertain. CDR3 loop: CASSVDRDTQYF. The CDR3 DNA follows: TGTGCCAGCAGCGTAGATAGAGATACGCAGTATTTT.